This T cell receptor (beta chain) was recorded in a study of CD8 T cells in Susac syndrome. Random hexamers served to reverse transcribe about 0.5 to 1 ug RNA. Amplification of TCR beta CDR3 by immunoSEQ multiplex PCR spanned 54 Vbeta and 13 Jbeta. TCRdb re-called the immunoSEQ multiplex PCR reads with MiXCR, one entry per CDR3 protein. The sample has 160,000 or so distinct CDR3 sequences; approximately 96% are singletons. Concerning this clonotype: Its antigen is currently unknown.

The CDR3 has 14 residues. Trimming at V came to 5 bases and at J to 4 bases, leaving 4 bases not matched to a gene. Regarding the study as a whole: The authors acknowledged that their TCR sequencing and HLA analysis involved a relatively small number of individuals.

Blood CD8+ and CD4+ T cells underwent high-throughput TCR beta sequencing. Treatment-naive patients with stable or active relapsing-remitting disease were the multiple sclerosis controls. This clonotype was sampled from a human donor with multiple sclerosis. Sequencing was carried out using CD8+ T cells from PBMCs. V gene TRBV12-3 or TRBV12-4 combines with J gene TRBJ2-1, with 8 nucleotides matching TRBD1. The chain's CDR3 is CASSETGAYNEQFF. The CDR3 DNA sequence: TGTGCCAGCAGTGAGACAGGGGCATACAATGAGCAGTTCTTC.